This TCR beta chain was observed in a study of blood T cell repertoires in COVID-19 (TCRdb year 2020). In terms of the full investigation: Collaborator samples came from the United States, Italy and Spain and covered acute and convalescent phases of COVID-19. The dataset comprised deeply sampled blood TCRbeta repertoires from subjects exposed to, actively infected with, or recovered from COVID-19. The prospective study material was composed of cDNA or gDNA derived from T cells, B-cell-depleted T cells, or PBMCs. Samples were obtained from the ongoing ImmuneRACE study (first 160 participants) and from roughly 1,300 subjects provided by 6 global collaborators. The repertoires were released in a freely available public database intended as a resource for research on the immune response to SARS-CoV-2. Where available, HLA class I and class II types were taken from metadata supplied by the sample provider and were not determined by assay-based typing. The sample metadata nearly always contained a de-identified subject ID, COVID-19 status, age in years and sex.

General conclusions and limits of the study: The quantity of clinical and demographic metadata differed by source and by participant and was supplied without curation.

TCRbeta CDR3 regions were amplified from genomic DNA using the immunoSEQ Assay, a bias-controlled multiplex PCR. The study's own analysis went as follows. The number of nucleated cells in each sample was estimated from the amplification of reference gene primers within the assay. Sequence reads were collapsed and filtered to measure the absolute abundance of every unique TCRbeta CDR3 rearrangement. For each sample, productive Simpson clonality was calculated as the square root of Simpson's diversity index over productive rearrangements. TCRdb took this table from immuneACCESS and kept in-frame rearrangements with V and J called. Such tables lack part of the clones; where checked against another copy, unresolved V genes explain under half of the gap, and the rest is unexplained. That table supplies the V and J calls and clone size; D and trimming were determined from the DNA. The sample table shows 250,000 to 350,000 clones, and approximately 86% are seen once. The ten most abundant clones make up over 10% of the sample.

About this clone: Its antigen is unknown. No much larger clone is present one base from it, and per-base qualities are unavailable.

CDR1 and CDR2 are drawn from the germline V gene (reference sequence): LGHDT, YNNKEL. The CDR3 runs 13 residues from the cysteine to the phenylalanine. The only DNA kept is the CDR3, 39 bases in frame from the first base. A distance of 15 bases separates the germline ends of V and J, which lose 5 bases and 8 bases respectively. At one collaborating source in Seattle, patients were enrolled during active infection and were followed longitudinally through the course of disease. Whole blood was collected in K2EDTA tubes by collaborating institutions according to the institutions' own protocols. For TCRbeta analysis, collaborator samples were shipped as frozen whole blood, as isolated PBMCs, or as DNA extracted from either sample type.

This TCR was sampled from a woman aged 65 to 85 with COVID-19, enrolled during active disease. The rearrangement combines TRBV3-1 (or the pseudogene TRBV3-2) with TRBJ1-2, and perhaps TRBD1 as D gene, on 6 matching bases. Sequenced material: peripheral blood. At the DNA level, the sequence is TGTGCCAGCAGCTACAGGGATCCGGGGGGCTACACCTTC. Translated, this is CASSYRDPGGYTF.